This T cell receptor (beta chain) was profiled in a study of cytomegalovirus exposure and HLA in healthy donors. Use of 60 Vbeta and 13 Jbeta primers characterized the PCR. Study processing details: A later analysis counted tens of millions of unique TCR beta chains, 9.5 million to 12 million shared. The protocol was immunoSEQ multiplex PCR, while the TCRdb copy is restricted to in-frame clones and leaves out a portion. The D gene and trimming were derived from the DNA, and the V and J assignments and clone size from that table. The sample has around 98,000 clones, 69% seen once. The CDR3 has 17 residues. The ends lost 4 bases at V and 3 bases at J; junction bases unmatched: 13. The V gene's germline CDR1 is SGHRS and CDR2 YFSETQ.

This chain connects TRBV5-1 to TRBJ2-7, with 10 bases lining up with TRBD1. The sequenced sample consisted of PBMCs. The sequence was obtained from a female donor in good health and CMV-seronegative. The CDR3 DNA reads TGCGCCAGCAGCCCGAGGACAGGGACAGGGGCTTACTACGAGCAGTACTTC. This translates into CASSPRTGTGAYYEQYF.